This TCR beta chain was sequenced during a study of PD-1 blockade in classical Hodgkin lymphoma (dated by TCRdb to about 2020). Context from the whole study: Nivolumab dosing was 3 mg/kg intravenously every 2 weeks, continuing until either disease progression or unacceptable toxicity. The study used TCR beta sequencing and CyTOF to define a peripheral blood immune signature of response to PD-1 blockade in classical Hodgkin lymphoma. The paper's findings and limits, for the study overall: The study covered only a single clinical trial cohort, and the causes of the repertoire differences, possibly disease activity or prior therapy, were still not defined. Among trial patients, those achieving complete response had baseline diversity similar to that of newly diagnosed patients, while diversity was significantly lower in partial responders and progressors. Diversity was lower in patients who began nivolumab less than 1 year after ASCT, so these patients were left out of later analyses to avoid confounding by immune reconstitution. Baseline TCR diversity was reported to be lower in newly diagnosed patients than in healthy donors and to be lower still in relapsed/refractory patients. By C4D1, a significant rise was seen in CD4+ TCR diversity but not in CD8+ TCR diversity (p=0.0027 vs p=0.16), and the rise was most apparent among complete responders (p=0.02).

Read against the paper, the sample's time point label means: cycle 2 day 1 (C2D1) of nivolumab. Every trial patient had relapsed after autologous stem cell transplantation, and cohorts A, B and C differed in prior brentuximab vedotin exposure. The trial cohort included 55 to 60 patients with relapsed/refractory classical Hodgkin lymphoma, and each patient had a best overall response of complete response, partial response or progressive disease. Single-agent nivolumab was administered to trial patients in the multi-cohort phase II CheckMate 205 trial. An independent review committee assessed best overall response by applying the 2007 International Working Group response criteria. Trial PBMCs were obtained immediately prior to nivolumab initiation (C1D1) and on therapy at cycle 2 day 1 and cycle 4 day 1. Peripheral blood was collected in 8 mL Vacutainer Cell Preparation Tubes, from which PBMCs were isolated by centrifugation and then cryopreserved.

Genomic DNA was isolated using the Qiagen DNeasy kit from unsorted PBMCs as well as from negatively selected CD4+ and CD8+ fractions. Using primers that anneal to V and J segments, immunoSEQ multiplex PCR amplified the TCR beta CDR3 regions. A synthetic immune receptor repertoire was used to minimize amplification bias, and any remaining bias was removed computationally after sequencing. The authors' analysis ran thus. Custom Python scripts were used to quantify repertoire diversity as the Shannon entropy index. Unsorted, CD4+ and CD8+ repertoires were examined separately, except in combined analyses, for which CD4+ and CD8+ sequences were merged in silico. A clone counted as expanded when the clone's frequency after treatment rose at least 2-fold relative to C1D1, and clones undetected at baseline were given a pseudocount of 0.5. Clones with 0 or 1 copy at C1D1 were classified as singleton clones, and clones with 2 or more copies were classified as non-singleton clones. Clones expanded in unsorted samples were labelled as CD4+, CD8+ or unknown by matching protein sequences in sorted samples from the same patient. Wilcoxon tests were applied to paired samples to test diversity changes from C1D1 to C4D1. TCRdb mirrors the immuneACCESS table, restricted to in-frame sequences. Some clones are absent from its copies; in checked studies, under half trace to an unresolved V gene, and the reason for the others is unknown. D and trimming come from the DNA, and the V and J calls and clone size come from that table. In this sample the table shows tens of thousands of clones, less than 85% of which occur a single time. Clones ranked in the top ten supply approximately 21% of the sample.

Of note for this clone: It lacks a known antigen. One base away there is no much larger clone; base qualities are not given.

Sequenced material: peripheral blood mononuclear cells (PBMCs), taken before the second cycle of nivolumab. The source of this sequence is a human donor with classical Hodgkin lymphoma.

Here the CDR3 is given as CASSSRPDRDGNEKLFF. The DNA sequence is TGTGCCAGCAGTTCCCGACCCGACAGGGATGGGAATGAAAAACTGTTTTTT. The sequence links TRBV27 to TRBJ1-4; TRBD1 matches 7 bases in the middle. The germline V gene encodes CDR1 MNHEY and CDR2 SMNVEV (reference sequence). Unmatched junction bases come to 13, with V trimmed by 4 bases and J by 5 bases. The cysteine opens and the phenylalanine closes a CDR3 of 17 amino acids. Of all the DNA, just the CDR3 is kept, 51 bases in frame from base 1.